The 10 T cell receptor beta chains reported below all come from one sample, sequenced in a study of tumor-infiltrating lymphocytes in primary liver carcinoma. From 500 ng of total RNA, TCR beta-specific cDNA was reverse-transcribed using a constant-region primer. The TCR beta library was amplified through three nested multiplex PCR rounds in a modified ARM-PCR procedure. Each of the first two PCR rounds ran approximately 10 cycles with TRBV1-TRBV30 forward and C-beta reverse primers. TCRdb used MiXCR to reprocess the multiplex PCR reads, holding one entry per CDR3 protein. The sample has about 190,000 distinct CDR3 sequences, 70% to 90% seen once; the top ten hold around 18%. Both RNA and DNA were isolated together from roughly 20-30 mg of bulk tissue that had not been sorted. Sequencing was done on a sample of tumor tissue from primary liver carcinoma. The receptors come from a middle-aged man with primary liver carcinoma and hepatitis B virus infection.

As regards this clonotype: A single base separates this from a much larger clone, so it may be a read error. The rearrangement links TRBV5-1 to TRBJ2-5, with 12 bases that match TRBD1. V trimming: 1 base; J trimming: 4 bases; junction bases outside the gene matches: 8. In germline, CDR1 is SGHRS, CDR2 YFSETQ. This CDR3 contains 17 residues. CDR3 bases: TGCGCCAGCAGCTTGCGACGGGACAGGGGGCATAGAGAGACCCAGTACTTC. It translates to CASSLRRDRGHRETQYF.

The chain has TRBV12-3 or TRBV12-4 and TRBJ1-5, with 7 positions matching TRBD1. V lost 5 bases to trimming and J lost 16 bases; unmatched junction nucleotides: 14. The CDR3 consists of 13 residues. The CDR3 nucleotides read TGTGCCAGCAGTGTGGACGGGGGACAGCACCACCATTTT. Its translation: CASSVDGGQHHHF.

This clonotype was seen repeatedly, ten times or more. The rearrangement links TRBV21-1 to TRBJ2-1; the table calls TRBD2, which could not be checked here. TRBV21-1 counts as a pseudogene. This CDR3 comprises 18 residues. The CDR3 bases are TGTGCCAGCAGCAAAGCCCACGAGACTAGCGGGAGGTACAATGAGCAGTTCTTC. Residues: CASSKAHETSGRYNEQFF.

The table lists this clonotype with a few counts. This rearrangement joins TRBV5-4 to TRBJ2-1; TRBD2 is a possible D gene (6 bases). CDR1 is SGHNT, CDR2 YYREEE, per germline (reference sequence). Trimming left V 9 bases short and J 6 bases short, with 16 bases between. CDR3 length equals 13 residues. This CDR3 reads CATTRGRPNEQFF. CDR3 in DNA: TGTGCCACGACTAGGGGCAGACCCAATGAGCAGTTCTTC.

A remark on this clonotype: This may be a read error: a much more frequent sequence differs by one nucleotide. CDR3: CDSSLQEYEQFF. CDR3 in DNA: TGTGACAGCAGCTTACAGGAGTATGAGCAGTTCTTC. The gene calls are TRBV11-1 and TRBJ2-1; perhaps TRBD1 as D (5 bases). CDR1 and CDR2 (germline): SGHAT, FQDESV (reference sequence). The CDR3 length is 12 residues.

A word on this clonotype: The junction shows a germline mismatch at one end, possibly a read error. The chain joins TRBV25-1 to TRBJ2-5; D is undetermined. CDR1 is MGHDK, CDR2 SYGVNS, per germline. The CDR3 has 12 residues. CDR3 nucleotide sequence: TGTGCCAGCTGTCTAAACTCAGAGACCCAATACTTC. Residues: CASCLNSETQYF.

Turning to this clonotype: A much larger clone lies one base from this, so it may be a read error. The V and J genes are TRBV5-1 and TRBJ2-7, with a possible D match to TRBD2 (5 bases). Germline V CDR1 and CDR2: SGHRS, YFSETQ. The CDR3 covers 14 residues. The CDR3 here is CASSLQSGTYKQYF. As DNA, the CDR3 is TGCGCCAGCAGCTTGCAGAGCGGAACCTACAAGCAGTACTTC. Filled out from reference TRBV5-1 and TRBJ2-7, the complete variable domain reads KAGVTQTPRYLIKTRGQQVTLSCSPISGHRSVSWYQQTPGQGLQFLFEYFSETQRNKGNFPGRFSGRQFSNSRSEMNVSTLELGDSALYLCASSLQSGTYKQYFGPGTRLTVT.

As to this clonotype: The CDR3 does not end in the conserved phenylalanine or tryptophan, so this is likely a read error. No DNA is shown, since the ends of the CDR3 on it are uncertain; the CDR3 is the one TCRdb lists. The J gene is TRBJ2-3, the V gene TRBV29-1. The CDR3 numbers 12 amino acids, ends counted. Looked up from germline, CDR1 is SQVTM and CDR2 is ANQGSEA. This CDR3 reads CSSGASTDTRYL.

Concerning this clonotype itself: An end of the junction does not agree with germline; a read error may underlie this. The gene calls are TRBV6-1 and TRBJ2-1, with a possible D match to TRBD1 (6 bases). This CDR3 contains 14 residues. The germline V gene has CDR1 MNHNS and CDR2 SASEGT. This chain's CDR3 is CGSSLRQERDEQFF. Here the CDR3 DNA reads TGTGGCAGCAGCCTCAGACAGGAAAGGGATGAGCAGTTCTTC.

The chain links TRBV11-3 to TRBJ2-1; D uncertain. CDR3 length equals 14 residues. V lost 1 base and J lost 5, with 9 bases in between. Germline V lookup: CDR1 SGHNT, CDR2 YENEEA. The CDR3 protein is CASSLGLPNNEQFF. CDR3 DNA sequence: TGTGCCAGCAGCTTAGGCCTTCCGAACAATGAGCAGTTCTTC. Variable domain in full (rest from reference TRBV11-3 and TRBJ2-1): EAGVVQSPRYKIIEKKQPVAFWCNPISGHNTLYWYLQNLGQGPELLIRYENEEAVDDSQLPKDRFSAERLKGVDSTLKIQPAELGDSAVYLCASSLGLPNNEQFFGPGTRLTVL.